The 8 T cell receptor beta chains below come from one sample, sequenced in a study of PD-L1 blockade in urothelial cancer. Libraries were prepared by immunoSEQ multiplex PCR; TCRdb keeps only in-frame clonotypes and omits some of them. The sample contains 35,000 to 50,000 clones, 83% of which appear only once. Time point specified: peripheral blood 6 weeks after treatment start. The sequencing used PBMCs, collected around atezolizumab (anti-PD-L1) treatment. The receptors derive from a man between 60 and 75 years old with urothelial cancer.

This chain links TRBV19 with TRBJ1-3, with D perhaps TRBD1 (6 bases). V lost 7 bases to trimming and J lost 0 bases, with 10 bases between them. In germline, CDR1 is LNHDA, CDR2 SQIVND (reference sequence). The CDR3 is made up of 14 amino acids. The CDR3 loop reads CASNSDSSGNTIYF. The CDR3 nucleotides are TGTGCCAGTAACTCGGACAGCTCTGGAAACACCATATATTTT.

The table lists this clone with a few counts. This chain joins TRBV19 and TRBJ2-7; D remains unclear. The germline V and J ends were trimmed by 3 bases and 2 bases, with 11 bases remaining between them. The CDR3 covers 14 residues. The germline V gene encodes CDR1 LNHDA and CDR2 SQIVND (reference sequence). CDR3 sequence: CASSISVRTYEQYF. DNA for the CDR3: TGTGCCAGTAGTATTAGTGTCAGGACCTACGAGCAGTACTTC.

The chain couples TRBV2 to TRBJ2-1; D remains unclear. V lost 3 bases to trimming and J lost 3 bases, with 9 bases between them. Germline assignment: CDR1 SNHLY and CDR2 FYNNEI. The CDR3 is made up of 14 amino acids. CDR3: CASSDGVGYNEQFF. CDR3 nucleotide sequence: TGTGCCAGCAGTGATGGAGTGGGCTACAATGAGCAGTTCTTC.

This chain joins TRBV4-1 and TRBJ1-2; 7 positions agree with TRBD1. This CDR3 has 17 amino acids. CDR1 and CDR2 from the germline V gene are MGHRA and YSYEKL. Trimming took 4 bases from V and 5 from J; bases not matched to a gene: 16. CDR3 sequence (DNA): TGCGCCAGCAGCCCACCTGGGCAGGGGGTTGTAGCTTATGGCTACACCTTC. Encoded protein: CASSPPGQGVVAYGYTF.

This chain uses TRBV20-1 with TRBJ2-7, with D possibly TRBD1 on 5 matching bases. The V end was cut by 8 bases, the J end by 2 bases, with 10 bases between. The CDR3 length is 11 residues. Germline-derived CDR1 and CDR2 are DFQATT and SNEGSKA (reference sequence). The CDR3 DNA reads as TGCAGTTACCTGGGGCCCTACGAGCAGTACTTC. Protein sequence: CSYLGPYEQYF.

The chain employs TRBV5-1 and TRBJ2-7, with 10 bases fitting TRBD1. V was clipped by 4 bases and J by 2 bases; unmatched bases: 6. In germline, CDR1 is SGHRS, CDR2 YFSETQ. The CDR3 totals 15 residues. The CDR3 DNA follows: TGCGCCAGCAGCGGGGGACAGGGGCTTACCTACGAGCAGTACTTC. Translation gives CASSGGQGLTYEQYF.

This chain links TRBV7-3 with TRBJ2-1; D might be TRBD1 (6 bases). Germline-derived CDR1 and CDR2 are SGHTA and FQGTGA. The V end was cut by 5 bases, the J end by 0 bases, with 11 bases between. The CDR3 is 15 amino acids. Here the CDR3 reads CASSPDRSSYNEQFF. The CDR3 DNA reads TGTGCCAGCAGCCCTGACAGGAGCTCCTACAATGAGCAGTTCTTC. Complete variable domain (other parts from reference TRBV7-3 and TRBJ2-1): GAGVSQTPSNKVTEKGKYVELRCDPISGHTALYWYRQSLGQGPEFLIYFQGTGAADDSGLPNDRFFAVRPEGSVSTLKIQRTERGDSAVYLCASSPDRSSYNEQFFGPGTRLTVL.

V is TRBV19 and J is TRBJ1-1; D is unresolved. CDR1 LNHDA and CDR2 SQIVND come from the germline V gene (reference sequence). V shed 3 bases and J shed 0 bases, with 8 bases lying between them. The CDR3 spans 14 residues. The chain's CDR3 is CASSINKLNTEAFF. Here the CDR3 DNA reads TGTGCCAGTAGTATTAATAAGCTGAACACTGAAGCTTTCTTT.